The clone carrying this T cell receptor (beta chain) was counted at least ten times. Its target is not known. Arm-PCR of CDR3 regions and iRepertoire HTBI primers were used to build TCR beta libraries. TCRdb re-called the multiplex PCR reads with MiXCR, one entry per CDR3 protein. Found here are 300,000 to 400,000 distinct CDR3 sequences, roughly 16% of them singletons; the top ten hold around a fifth. Time point denoted: newly diagnosed GD, antithyroid drugs for less than 3 months. After RNA was extracted from PBMCs, the TCR library was made from it. It was by American Thyroid Association guidelines that Graves' disease was diagnosed. These data originate in a study of regulatory T cells in long-lasting Graves disease. Study-wide results and limits: More public clonotypes were shared by persistent patients (around 2,600) than by new patients (approximately 990). Newly diagnosed disease favored TRBV20-1 and TRBJ2-1 over persistent disease. Graves' patients with persistent disease showed TCR diversity lower than patients newly diagnosed.

The CDR3 extends over 14 amino acids. Trimming took 2 bases from V and 7 from J, leaving 11 bases between them. The chain couples TRBV12-3 or TRBV12-4 to TRBJ2-2; no clear D. The input for sequencing was peripheral blood mononuclear cells (PBMCs), taken at new diagnosis, from a patient treated with antithyroid drugs. The receptor was isolated from a female donor with Graves disease. CDR3 region: CASSLRPNSGELFF. CDR3 sequence (DNA): TGTGCCAGCAGTTTAAGGCCCAATAGCGGGGAGCTGTTTTTT.